This passage covers 19 T cell receptor beta chains from one sample sequenced in a study of glioma-infiltrating T cells after dendritic cell vaccination. The assay was immunoSEQ multiplex PCR, and TCRdb's table has in-frame clones only and misses some. The sample consists of roughly 98,000 clones, approximately 90% of them appearing once. The sequencing used blood, collected before dendritic cell vaccination. The source of these receptors is a human donor with glioblastoma.

The genes are TRBV7-6 and TRBJ2-1, with D possibly matching TRBD1 (5 bases). Germline V lookup: CDR1 SGHVS, CDR2 FNYEAQ. Trimming stripped 5 bases from V and 3 bases from J, with 8 bases between. CDR3 length equals 13 residues. For the CDR3, the DNA is TGTGCCAGCAGCCATGACAGCTACAATGAGCAGTTCTTC. The encoded protein is CASSHDSYNEQFF.

The CDR3 here is CASSTRDGGRMQPQHF. The CDR3, as DNA: TGTGCCAGCAGCACCCGAGACGGGGGGAGGATGCAGCCCCAGCATTTT. The V call is TRBV27, the J call TRBJ1-5; D might be TRBD1 (5 bases). The CDR3 has 16 residues. Germline V gene sequence: CDR1 MNHEY, CDR2 SMNVEV (reference sequence). V lost 6 bases and J 7 bases, leaving 22 bases between the germline ends.

This sequence joins TRBV6-5 and TRBJ2-1; 12 nucleotides agree with TRBD2. The CDR3 sequence is 16 residues long. The V gene end was trimmed by 0 bases and the J gene end by 8 bases; junction bases not matched to a gene: 5. CDR1 MNHEY and CDR2 SVGAGI come from the germline V gene. The chain's CDR3 is CASSYSWASGRDEQFF. The CDR3 DNA follows: TGTGCCAGCAGTTACTCTTGGGCTAGCGGGAGGGATGAGCAGTTCTTC.

The chain carries TRBV4-1 and TRBJ2-7, with D perhaps matching TRBD1 (5 bases). In germline, CDR1 is MGHRA, CDR2 YSYEKL. The CDR3 totals 15 residues. V lost 0 bases and J lost 4, with 13 bases in between. CDR3 residues: CASSQDIQGWYEQYF. The CDR3 DNA follows: TGCGCCAGCAGCCAAGATATCCAGGGTTGGTACGAGCAGTACTTC.

V and J are TRBV9 and TRBJ1-2, with TRBD1 identical over 10 bases. The CDR3 spans 16 residues. The J segment lost 8 bases and the V segment lost 4 bases, leaving 14 bases of the junction unmatched. From germline, CDR1 is SGDLS and CDR2 YYNGEE. CDR3 nucleotides: TGTGCCAGCAGCCTCAACCGAGCCCGGGACAGGGGAGGCTACACCTTC. As protein: CASSLNRARDRGGYTF.

This chain joins TRBV7-2 and TRBJ2-7, with D maybe TRBD2 (6 bases). The germline V gene has CDR1 SGHTA and CDR2 FQGNSA. The CDR3 spans 13 residues. Trimming took 0 bases from V and 5 from J, leaving 8 bases between them. The CDR3 nucleotides are TGTGCCAGCAGCTTAGCCCGGAGGGACGAGCAGTACTTC. Encoded protein: CASSLARRDEQYF. Drawing the rest from reference TRBV7-2 and TRBJ2-7, the complete variable domain is GAGVSQSPSNKVTEKGKDVELRCDPISGHTALYWYRQSLGQGLEFLIYFQGNSAPDKSGLPSDRFSAERTGGSVSTLTIQRTQQEDSAVYLCASSLARRDEQYFGPGTRLTVT.

This clone was observed at least ten times. The chain has TRBV6-5 and TRBJ1-5; no clear D. V lost 0 bases and J lost 8, with 8 bases in between. Germline V CDR1 and CDR2: MNHEY, SVGAGI. The CDR3 is 13 residues long. The chain's CDR3 is CASSYSTEEPQHF. DNA of the CDR3: TGTGCCAGCAGTTACTCGACGGAGGAGCCCCAGCATTTT.

In this sample, this clone turned up a few times. The CDR3 is CAYRGLGAGQPQHF. CDR3 sequence (DNA): TGTGCCTATCGGGGGTTGGGAGCAGGTCAGCCCCAGCATTTT. The chain links TRBV5-3 to TRBJ1-5, with a tentative D call TRBD1 (5 bases). TRBV5-3 is given ORF status, its function remaining uncertain. V lost 10 bases, J lost 6 bases, and 20 bases lay in between. The CDR3 totals 14 residues.

This clone was counted a single time. Other DNA sequences from this sample encode an identical CDR3 as well. This chain links TRBV4-1 with TRBJ1-1; D unresolved. V lost 0 bases to trimming and J lost 0 bases, with 11 bases between them. CDR1 is MGHRA and CDR2 is YSYEKL in the germline V gene. The CDR3 is 16 residues long. This CDR3 reads CASSQDWAGMNTEAFF. The CDR3 DNA sequence: TGCGCCAGCAGCCAAGACTGGGCGGGGATGAACACTGAAGCTTTCTTT.

CDR3 DNA sequence: TGTGCCAGCAGCTTAAAAGGGGTCGGCATTCAGTACTTC. As protein: CASSLKGVGIQYF. The J gene is TRBJ2-4, the V gene TRBV7-9, with D perhaps matching TRBD1 (5 bases). V lost 2 bases and J 9 bases, leaving 11 bases between the germline ends. The CDR3 extends over 13 amino acids. Germline V gene data show CDR1 as SEHNR and CDR2 as FQNEAQ (reference sequence).

The V and J genes are TRBV7-2 and TRBJ1-1; perhaps TRBD1 as D (5 bases). CDR1 SGHTA and CDR2 FQGNSA come from the germline V gene. The length of the CDR3 is 14 residues. Trimming cost V 6 bases and J 1 base, with 12 bases left between them. The CDR3 loop is CASRLMGGNTEAFF. In nucleotides, the CDR3 is TGTGCCAGCAGACTTATGGGGGGGAACACTGAAGCTTTCTTT.

This clone was found a few times. The DNA for the CDR3 is TGTGCCAGCAGTTTGTCTATAGAGGGGGGGCCAGATACGCAGTATTTT. Translation: CASSLSIEGGPDTQYF. V and J are TRBV27 and TRBJ2-3, with D perhaps matching TRBD2 (7 bases). CDR1 and CDR2 (germline): MNHEY, SMNVEV (reference sequence). Trimming left V 3 bases short and J 4 bases short, with 17 bases between. The CDR3 is made up of 16 amino acids.

The chain recombines TRBV7-9 with TRBJ1-2; TRBD1 agrees at 10 bases. The CDR3 runs 16 residues. Germline-derived CDR1 and CDR2 are SEHNR and FQNEAQ (reference sequence). Germline trimming cut 2 bases from V and 4 bases from J; bases unmatched to any gene: 7. The CDR3 protein is CASSLSGTGDRYGYTF. CDR3 coding DNA: TGTGCCAGCAGCTTATCCGGGACAGGGGATCGCTATGGCTACACCTTC.

The rearrangement links TRBV6-5 to TRBJ2-2; possible D gene TRBD2, 5 bases. The CDR3 extends over 13 amino acids. CDR1 and CDR2 from the germline V gene are MNHEY and SVGAGI. The V gene lost 0 bases and the J gene lost 7 bases, with 6 bases spanning the gap. The DNA of the CDR3 is TGTGCCAGCAGTTACTCGACTATCGGGGAGCTGTTTTTT. Translated: CASSYSTIGELFF.

The rearrangement uses TRBV5-5 and TRBJ2-3; TRBD1 matches 9 bases. The CDR3 consists of 15 residues. V gave up 4 bases and J gave up 2 bases; unmatched junction bases: 5. Germline values: CDR1 SGHKS, CDR2 YYEKEE (reference sequence). CDR3 loop: CASSNGTGITDTQYF. CDR3 DNA: TGTGCCAGCAGCAATGGGACAGGGATCACAGATACGCAGTATTTT. The variable domain in full, with the rest retrieved from reference TRBV5-5 and TRBJ2-3, is DAGVTQSPTHLIKTRGQQVTLRCSPISGHKSVSWYQQVLGQGPQFIFQYYEKEERGRGNFPDRFSARQFPNYSSELNVNALLLGDSALYLCASSNGTGITDTQYFGPGTRLTVL.

The rearrangement uses TRBV5-1 and TRBJ2-2; the match to TRBD1 covers 10 bases. The CDR3 consists of 15 residues. Per germline, CDR1 SGHRS and CDR2 YFSETQ. The J segment lost 7 bases and the V segment lost 4 bases, leaving 7 bases of the junction unmatched. CDR3 DNA: TGCGCCAGCAGCCAAAGACAGGGGGCCGGCGGGGAGCTGTTTTTT. It is translated as CASSQRQGAGGELFF.

The chain carries TRBV2 and TRBJ1-2; 11 positions agree with TRBD1. The CDR3 extends over 13 amino acids. CDR1 and CDR2 from the germline V gene are SNHLY and FYNNEI. V shed 8 bases and J 7 bases; nucleotides not matched to a gene: 6. CDR3 region: CASFGQGARGYTF. CDR3 in DNA: TGTGCCAGCTTTGGACAGGGGGCTCGTGGCTACACCTTC.

The chain carries TRBV9 and TRBJ2-1, with 13 nucleotides matching TRBD2. Germline CDR1 is SGDLS and CDR2 is YYNGEE. Unmatched junction bases numbered 2, after V lost 3 bases and J lost 5 bases. The CDR3 is made up of 15 amino acids. The CDR3 bases are TGTGCCAGCAGCGGAGGACTAGCGGGGGACAATGAGCAGTTCTTC. This sequence encodes CASSGGLAGDNEQFF. The complete variable domain, with remaining parts taken from reference TRBV9 and TRBJ2-1, reads DSGVTQTPKHLITATGQRVTLRCSPRSGDLSVYWYQQSLDQGLQFLIQYYNGEERAKGNILERFSAQQFPDLHSELNLSSLELGDSALYFCASSGGLAGDNEQFFGPGTRLTVL.

This clone was picked up many times. The chain is built from TRBV28 and TRBJ2-1; D perhaps matches TRBD1 (7 bases). Germline V gene lookup returns CDR1 MDHEN and CDR2 SYDVKM. The length of the CDR3 is 17 residues. Between the trimmed V and J ends, which lost 2 bases and 5 bases, there was a span of 19 bases. The chain's CDR3 is CASSLTGEALFDNEQFF. The CDR3 nucleotides are TGTGCCAGCAGTTTAACAGGGGAGGCGTTATTCGACAATGAGCAGTTCTTC.